This TCR beta chain was observed in a study of blood T cell repertoires in COVID-19. The protocol was immunoSEQ multiplex PCR, while the TCRdb copy is restricted to in-frame clones and leaves out a portion. Among about 390,000 clones listed, 70% to 90% were seen once. The CDR3 spans 16 residues. J lost 3 bases, V lost 5 bases, and 10 bases had no gene match. From germline, CDR1 is GTSNPN and CDR2 SVGIG (reference sequence). The origin of this receptor is a woman in her fifties or sixties with COVID-19, enrolled during active disease. The sequenced material came from peripheral blood. The chain uses TRBV30 and TRBJ2-6; the match to TRBD1 covers 7 bases. CDR3 DNA: TGTGCCTGGTACAAGACAGGGCAGCTTGGGGCCAACGTCCTGACTTTC. It specifies CAWYKTGQLGANVLTF.